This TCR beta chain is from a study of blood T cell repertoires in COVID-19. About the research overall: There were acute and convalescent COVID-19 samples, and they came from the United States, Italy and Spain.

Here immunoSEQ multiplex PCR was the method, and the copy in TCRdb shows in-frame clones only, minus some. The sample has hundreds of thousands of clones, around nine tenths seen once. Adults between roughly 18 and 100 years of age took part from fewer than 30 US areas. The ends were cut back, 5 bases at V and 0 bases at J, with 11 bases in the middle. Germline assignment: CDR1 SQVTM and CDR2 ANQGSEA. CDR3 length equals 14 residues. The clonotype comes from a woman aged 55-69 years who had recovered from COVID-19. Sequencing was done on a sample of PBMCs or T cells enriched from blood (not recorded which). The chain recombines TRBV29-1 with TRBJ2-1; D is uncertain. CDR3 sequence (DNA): TGCAGCGTTCAACCATATAGCTCCTACAATGAGCAGTTCTTC. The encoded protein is CSVQPYSSYNEQFF.